The 32 T cell receptor beta chains below come from one sample, sequenced in a study of regulatory T cells in long-lasting Graves disease. The time point denotes: persistent/refractory GD, antithyroid drugs over 5 years with positive TRAb. The TCR library was made from RNA extracted from PBMCs. Relying on iRepertoire HTBI primers and Arm-PCR of CDR3 regions, the team built TCR beta libraries. One entry per CDR3 protein, called by TCRdb with MiXCR from the multiplex PCR reads. The table lists 700,000 or so distinct CDR3 sequences, around 32% of them singletons, with about 42% in the top ten. Sample: peripheral blood mononuclear cells (PBMCs), taken when the disease was refractory, from a patient treated with antithyroid drugs. All receptors come from a female donor with Graves disease.

J is TRBJ1-1 and V is TRBV19; 7 nucleotides align to TRBD1. J gave up 0 bases and V 5 bases, and 9 bases lay outside the gene matches. The CDR3 totals 16 residues. The germline V gene has CDR1 LNHDA and CDR2 SQIVND (reference sequence). The CDR3: CASSRQGVQMNTEAFF. CDR3 bases: TGTGCCAGTAGTCGGCAGGGGGTGCAGATGAACACTGAAGCTTTCTTT.

This clonotype was counted at least ten times. At one end the junction does not follow the germline gene, possibly because of a read error. The V and J genes are TRBV2 and TRBJ1-4; 8 bases are shared with TRBD1. This CDR3 comprises 14 residues. From germline, CDR1 is SNHLY and CDR2 FYNNEI. The CDR3 reads CASRPGTGGEKLFF. As DNA, the CDR3 is TGTGCCAGCAGACCCGGGACAGGCGGTGAAAAGCTGTTTTTT.

The chain is built from TRBV20-1 and TRBJ1-2, with D perhaps matching TRBD1 (6 bases). The CDR3 is 14 amino acids. Deletions cut 5 bases from V and 7 bases from J, with 20 bases between. From germline, CDR1 is DFQATT and CDR2 SNEGSKA (reference sequence). The CDR3 region is CSAPRDIPGGGYTF. The CDR3 DNA reads as TGCAGTGCTCCCCGGGACATACCCGGGGGTGGCTACACCTTC.

The rearrangement joins TRBV6-5 to TRBJ1-1; D unresolved. This CDR3 contains 15 residues. Trimming removed 0 bases from V and 5 bases from J, with 13 bases in between. Germline CDR1 and CDR2: MNHEY and SVGAGI. The CDR3 sequence is CASSYSSMGGTEAFF. For the CDR3, the DNA is TGTGCCAGCAGTTACTCGAGTATGGGCGGTACTGAAGCTTTCTTT.

V and J are TRBV18 and TRBJ1-2; D is perhaps TRBD1 (6 bases). With 3 bases removed from V and 3 bases from J, the gap between germline ends came to 17 bases. The germline CDR1 and CDR2 sequences are KGHSH and LQKENI. This CDR3 spans 16 amino acids. The CDR3 nucleotides are TGTGCCAGCTCACCCCCAGTGGTCAGGGGTCACTATGGCTACACCTTC. It encodes CASSPPVVRGHYGYTF.

This clonotype showed up just a few times. V gene TRBV7-8 combines with J gene TRBJ1-5; D is uncertain. There are 18 residues in the CDR3. V dropped 5 bases and J dropped 0 bases, with 20 bases sitting between them. Germline V CDR1 and CDR2: SGHVS, FQNEAQ. The CDR3 nucleotides read TGTGCCAGCAGCACTAGAGGTGGACGCGATTATAGCAATCAGCCCCAGCATTTT. Amino acids: CASSTRGGRDYSNQPQHF.

This chain links TRBV4-1 with TRBJ1-2; possibly TRBD1 for D (5 bases). CDR3 length: 13 amino acids. The V end was cut by 3 bases, the J end by 5 bases, with 10 bases between. Germline-derived CDR1 and CDR2 are MGHRA and YSYEKL. The CDR3 is CASSQIGHYGYTF. In DNA, the CDR3 is TGCGCCAGCAGCCAGATCGGACATTATGGCTACACCTTC.

This clonotype turned up a few times. The rearrangement joins TRBV5-1 to TRBJ2-7; D gene ambiguous. From germline, CDR1 is SGHRS and CDR2 YFSETQ. There are 16 residues in the CDR3. Between the trimmed V and J ends, which lost 0 bases and 6 bases, there was a span of 19 bases. DNA for the CDR3: TGCGCCAGCAGCTTGGTTGAATCCACTACCCTACGCGAGCAGTACTTC. This translates into CASSLVESTTLREQYF.

This clonotype has just a few counts. This rearrangement joins TRBV28 to TRBJ1-5; possibly TRBD1 for D (6 bases). There are 19 residues in the CDR3. V was clipped by 2 bases and J by 3 bases, with 23 bases between them. Germline lookup yields CDR1 MDHEN and CDR2 SYDVKM. Here the CDR3 DNA reads TGTGCCAGCAGTTTAAGGTCCTTAGGGGGACGGATCTCCAATCAGCCCCAGCATTTT. Amino acid sequence: CASSLRSLGGRISNQPQHF.

This clonotype was seen only a few times. The chain employs TRBV6-1 and TRBJ1-3; unclear D gene. The CDR3 has 11 residues. Trimming left V 6 bases short and J 6 bases short, with 6 bases between. In germline, CDR1 is MNHNS, CDR2 SASEGT. The CDR3 coding sequence is TGTGCCAGCAGCCCCTCAAACACCATATATTTT. This translates into CASSPSNTIYF.

This clonotype occurred many times. The gene calls are TRBV2 and TRBJ2-7, with 7 bases lining up with TRBD1. Germline V gene sequence: CDR1 SNHLY, CDR2 FYNNEI. This CDR3 is built from 15 residues. V trimming: 4 bases; J trimming: 2 bases; junction bases outside the gene matches: 8. CDR3 residues: CASSADRNKAYEQYF. CDR3 bases: TGTGCCAGCAGTGCGGACAGGAACAAGGCCTACGAGCAGTACTTC.

CDR3 region: CSARDPGHLNTEAFF. The DNA for the CDR3 is TGCAGTGCTAGAGACCCGGGACACTTGAACACTGAAGCTTTCTTT. The V and J genes are TRBV20-1 and TRBJ1-1; the D gene is possibly TRBD1 (6 bases). V lost 0 bases and J lost 0, with 11 bases in between. CDR3 length: 15 amino acids. Germline V gene data show CDR1 as DFQATT and CDR2 as SNEGSKA (reference sequence).

At least ten counts were recorded for this clonotype. This chain links TRBV11-3 with TRBJ2-5; D gene uncertain. V dropped 1 base and J dropped 3 bases, with 6 bases sitting between them. The germline gives CDR1 SGHNT, CDR2 YENEEA. CDR3 length: 13 residues. In DNA, the CDR3 is TGTGCCAGCAGCTTAGGAGACGAAGAGACCCAGTACTTC. Translating it yields CASSLGDEETQYF. The variable domain in full, with the rest retrieved from reference TRBV11-3 and TRBJ2-5, is EAGVVQSPRYKIIEKKQPVAFWCNPISGHNTLYWYLQNLGQGPELLIRYENEEAVDDSQLPKDRFSAERLKGVDSTLKIQPAELGDSAVYLCASSLGDEETQYFGPGTRLLVL.

In DNA, the CDR3 is TGTGCCAGCAGCAAACCGGACGGCGAGCAGTACTTC. Translation: CASSKPDGEQYF. The V and J genes are TRBV7-2 and TRBJ2-7, with D unresolved. The V gene lost 5 bases and the J gene lost 6 bases, with 11 bases spanning the gap. The germline V gene encodes CDR1 SGHTA and CDR2 FQGNSA. The CDR3 consists of 12 residues.

This sequence joins TRBV6-1 and TRBJ1-5; D is perhaps TRBD1 (5 bases). Trimming cost V 2 bases and J 2 bases, with 10 bases left between them. Germline-derived CDR1 and CDR2 are MNHNS and SASEGT. The CDR3 contains 15 residues. The CDR3 loop is CASSESGRGNQPQHF. The CDR3 coding sequence is TGTGCCAGCAGTGAATCGGGCAGGGGCAATCAGCCCCAGCATTTT.

This rearrangement joins TRBV3-1 to TRBJ1-1; tentatively, D is TRBD1 (5 bases). Trimming took off 1 base at V and 10 bases at J, with 10 bases between the two ends. The length of the CDR3 is 12 residues. Germline V CDR1 and CDR2: LGHDT, YNNKEL (reference sequence). The CDR3 loop is CASSQVRGRAFF. For the CDR3, the DNA is TGTGCCAGCAGCCAAGTACGGGGGAGAGCTTTCTTT. The whole variable domain, filled in from reference TRBV3-1 and TRBJ1-1, reads DTAVSQTPKYLVTQMGNDKSIKCEQNLGHDTMYWYKQDSKKFLKIMFSYNNKELIINETVPNRFSPKSPDKAHLNLHINSLELGDSAVYFCASSQVRGRAFFGQGTRLTVV.

The genes are TRBV10-2 and TRBJ1-2, with D possibly matching TRBD1 (5 bases). The V gene's germline CDR1 is WSHSY and CDR2 SAAADI. The CDR3 is 14 amino acids. The V gene lost 3 bases and the J gene lost 6 bases, with 14 bases spanning the gap. The CDR3 spells CASSDVRGVDGYTF. The CDR3 DNA sequence: TGCGCCAGCAGTGATGTACGGGGGGTCGATGGCTACACCTTC.

This clonotype was found a few times. This chain uses TRBV11-1 with TRBJ2-7; 12 bases map to TRBD2. V shed 8 bases, J shed 6 bases, and the junction held 5 bases outside the gene matches. Germline loops: CDR1 SGHAT, CDR2 FQDESV (reference sequence). The CDR3 runs to 13 residues. The CDR3 reads CASQLAGGGEQYF. The CDR3 nucleotides are TGTGCCAGCCAACTAGCGGGAGGTGGCGAGCAGTACTTC.

The chain combines TRBV7-9 with TRBJ1-1; D perhaps matches TRBD1 (6 bases). Trimming pared 6 bases from V and 1 base from J, leaving 12 bases between. This CDR3 has 14 amino acids. From germline, CDR1 is SEHNR and CDR2 FQNEAQ (reference sequence). The CDR3 is CASRSGHANTEAFF. In nucleotides, the CDR3 is TGTGCCAGCAGGTCGGGACACGCGAACACTGAAGCTTTCTTT.

This clonotype appeared a few times. The chain recombines TRBV30 with TRBJ2-7, with D uncertain. The germline V gene has CDR1 GTSNPN and CDR2 SVGIG (reference sequence). V gave up 0 bases and J gave up 2 bases, with 8 bases separating them. There are 13 residues in the CDR3. The CDR3 DNA reads as TGTGCCTGGAGTGTGGCGACGCCCTACGAGCAGTACTTC. It encodes CAWSVATPYEQYF.

The chain uses TRBV6-5 and TRBJ1-2, with D maybe TRBD1 (5 bases). The CDR3 loop spans 12 amino acids. V dropped 2 bases and J dropped 5 bases, with 6 bases sitting between them. Germline CDR1 and CDR2: MNHEY and SVGAGI. DNA for the CDR3: TGTGCCAGCAGTTACAGGACATATGGCTACACCTTC. This sequence encodes CASSYRTYGYTF.

Comments on this clonotype: Its ends do not fully match the called genes, so a read error is possible. The chain has TRBV6-2 or TRBV6-3 and TRBJ2-5; 10 bases align to TRBD2. Germline CDR1 reads MNHEY; CDR2 reads SVGEGT. There are 16 residues in the CDR3. The chain's CDR3 is CAGSYARTSGQETQYF. The CDR3 nucleotides read TGTGCCGGCAGTTACGCTAGGACTAGCGGCCAAGAGACCCAGTACTTC.

The CDR3: CASSQNSLTEAFF. In DNA form, the CDR3 reads TGTGCCAGCAGCCAAAACTCCCTCACTGAAGCTTTCTTT. The V call is TRBV3-1, the J call TRBJ1-1; D uncertain. This CDR3 is built from 13 residues. From germline, CDR1 is LGHDT and CDR2 YNNKEL (reference sequence). V lost 2 bases, J lost 4 bases, and 8 bases lay in between.

The rearrangement uses TRBV11-2 and TRBJ1-1, with 7 bases fitting TRBD1. Germline V gives CDR1 SGHAT, CDR2 FQNNGV. The CDR3 extends over 16 amino acids. The J segment lost 0 bases and the V segment lost 3 bases, leaving 7 bases of the junction unmatched. As DNA, the CDR3 is TGTGCCAGCAGCTTTGAACAGGGGAAGATGAACACTGAAGCTTTCTTT. As protein: CASSFEQGKMNTEAFF.

The chain combines TRBV30 with TRBJ2-6, with 7 bases lining up with TRBD2. CDR1 and CDR2 (germline): GTSNPN, SVGIG (reference sequence). This CDR3 comprises 16 residues. V lost 8 bases to trimming and J lost 1 base; unmatched junction nucleotides: 11. In nucleotides, the CDR3 is TGTGCCACCCATGCGGGAGAAGGGTCTGGGGCCAACGTCCTGACTTTC. It codes for CATHAGEGSGANVLTF.

This clonotype was seen at least ten times. CDR3 nucleotide sequence: TGTGCCAGCGGGCGGGACACTCTAAATCAGCCCCAGCATTTT. Translating gives CASGRDTLNQPQHF. The rearrangement uses TRBV2 and TRBJ1-5, with D maybe TRBD1 (6 bases). CDR3 size: 14 residues. V lost 8 bases and J 4 bases, leaving 15 bases between the germline ends. CDR1 is SNHLY, CDR2 FYNNEI, per germline. The full variable domain, rest sourced from reference TRBV2 and TRBJ1-5, is EPEVTQTPSHQVTQMGQEVILRCVPISNHLYFYWYRQILGQKVEFLVSFYNNEISEKSEIFDDQFSVERPDGSNFTLKIRSTKLEDSAMYFCASGRDTLNQPQHFGDGTRLSIL.

J is TRBJ2-5 and V is TRBV20-1, with a tentative D call TRBD2 (7 bases). The V end was cut by 3 bases, the J end by 1 base, with 27 bases between. CDR1 DFQATT and CDR2 SNEGSKA come from the germline V gene (reference sequence). The CDR3 sequence is 19 residues long. The CDR3 is CSASPASTGRVWVQETQYF. In nucleotides, the CDR3 is TGCAGTGCTAGCCCCGCGAGTACAGGGAGGGTGTGGGTCCAAGAGACCCAGTACTTC.

This clonotype was observed a handful of times. The gene calls are TRBV29-1 and TRBJ2-5; D may match TRBD1 or TRBD2 (6 bases each). CDR3 length: 12 amino acids. The germline V gene encodes CDR1 SQVTM and CDR2 ANQGSEA. The germline V and J ends were trimmed by 8 bases and 1 base, with 11 bases remaining between them. For the CDR3, the DNA is TGCAGCTCGGGGGCTACCCAAGAGACCCAGTACTTC. Translating gives CSSGATQETQYF.

The chain employs TRBV6-1 and TRBJ1-2; tentatively, D is TRBD1 (5 bases). Germline V lookup: CDR1 MNHNS, CDR2 SASEGT. Trimming took off 5 bases at V and 6 bases at J, with 13 bases between the two ends. This CDR3 has 13 residues. This CDR3 is CASSPGPGDGYTF. CDR3 in DNA: TGTGCCAGCAGTCCGGGGCCTGGGGATGGCTACACCTTC.

The chain links TRBV11-2 to TRBJ2-7, with TRBD2 identical over 14 bases. V lost 1 base and J lost 2; bases outside the gene matches: 10. This CDR3 is built from 19 residues. From germline, CDR1 is SGHAT and CDR2 FQNNGV. The chain's CDR3 is CASSLGIGTSGGRAYEQYF. Written as DNA, the CDR3 is TGTGCCAGCAGCTTAGGGATCGGGACTAGCGGGGGTCGGGCCTACGAGCAGTACTTC.

The chain has TRBV19 and TRBJ2-7, with TRBD2 identical over 8 bases. CDR1 and CDR2 from the germline V gene are LNHDA and SQIVND (reference sequence). CDR3 length: 16 residues. After removal of 3 bases from V and 5 bases from J, the junction contained 12 bases not matched to a gene. For the CDR3, the DNA is TGTGCCAGTAGTATTAATCGCGGCGGGAGGTCCCACGAGCAGTACTTC. Its translation is CASSINRGGRSHEQYF.

The V gene is TRBV19, the J gene TRBJ2-7, with TRBD1 matching 11 bases. The germline gives CDR1 LNHDA, CDR2 SQIVND (reference sequence). The CDR3 loop spans 16 amino acids. The ends lost 2 bases at V and 3 bases at J; junction bases unmatched: 6. The chain's CDR3 is CASSITGQGAGYEQYF. Here the CDR3 DNA reads TGTGCCAGTAGTATAACAGGACAGGGGGCCGGCTACGAGCAGTACTTC. Full variable domain (missing parts from reference TRBV19 and TRBJ2-7): DGGITQSPKYLFRKEGQNVTLSCEQNLNHDAMYWYRQDPGQGLRLIYYSQIVNDFQKGDIAEGYSVSREKKESFPLTVTSAQKNPTAFYLCASSITGQGAGYEQYFGPGTRLTVT.